The 29 T cell receptor beta chains presented below share a single source sample, sequenced in a study of T cells after yellow fever vaccination. TCRdb reprocessed the 5' RACE reads with MiXCR, giving one entry per CDR3 protein. In the table there are some 260,000 distinct CDR3 sequences, 5.2% of which are singletons. Sequences were derived from CD4+ T cells sorted from PBMCs, sampled on the day of the yellow fever booster vaccination. These receptors came from a man younger than 35 who received the YFV17D yellow fever vaccine.

This clonotype was detected ten times or more. The chain couples TRBV4-3 to TRBJ2-1; no clear D. The V gene's germline CDR1 is LGHNA and CDR2 YSLEER. Trimming took off 1 base at V and 6 bases at J, with 22 bases between the two ends. This CDR3 is built from 18 residues. The CDR3 DNA reads as TGCGCCAGCAGCCAAGCCATCGGACCGGGTCTCATCCGCAATGAGCAGTTCTTC. It encodes CASSQAIGPGLIRNEQFF.

This clonotype has ten or more counts. This chain connects TRBV20-1 to TRBJ2-4; 11 bases agree with TRBD2. CDR3 size: 17 residues. Germline V CDR1 and CDR2: DFQATT, SNEGSKA (reference sequence). After removal of 6 bases from V and 0 bases from J, the junction contained 10 bases not matched to a gene. The DNA for the CDR3 is TGCAGTGCCAGCCCGCCGGGACTAGCGGTAGCCAAAAACATTCAGTACTTC. Protein: CSASPPGLAVAKNIQYF.

This chain uses TRBV12-3 or TRBV12-4 with TRBJ1-1; 10 bases agree with TRBD1. CDR3 size: 15 residues. J lost 1 base, V lost 3 bases, and 2 bases had no gene match. CDR3 sequence reads: CASSLTGGGNTEAFF. Written as DNA, the CDR3 is TGTGCCAGCAGTTTGACAGGGGGCGGGAACACTGAAGCTTTCTTT.

This clonotype has just a few counts. The rearrangement links TRBV5-4 to TRBJ2-1, with D uncertain. The CDR3 loop spans 15 amino acids. Deletions cut 1 base from V and 0 bases from J, with 8 bases between. Germline V gives CDR1 SGHNT, CDR2 YYREEE (reference sequence). The CDR3 sequence is CASSLTQNSYNEQFF. In nucleotides, the CDR3 is TGTGCCAGCAGCTTGACCCAAAACTCCTACAATGAGCAGTTCTTC.

This clonotype has at least ten counts. This chain joins TRBV20-1 and TRBJ2-7; D is perhaps TRBD1 (6 bases). The V gene lost 2 bases and the J gene lost 3 bases, with 14 bases spanning the gap. CDR1 is DFQATT, CDR2 SNEGSKA, per germline (reference sequence). The CDR3 contains 14 residues. The CDR3 region is CSARRQGLDYEQYF. CDR3 nucleotide sequence: TGCAGTGCTAGACGGCAGGGGCTAGACTACGAGCAGTACTTC.

This clonotype was recorded a few times. The chain recombines TRBV20-1 with TRBJ1-2; D gene unclear. Germline V gene sequence: CDR1 DFQATT, CDR2 SNEGSKA (reference sequence). This CDR3 has 14 residues. V was trimmed by 1 base and J by 8 bases, leaving 17 bases between them. CDR3 in DNA: TGCAGTGCTAGAGGGGATCCCACCCCTATCGGCTACACCTTC. Its translation is CSARGDPTPIGYTF.

There are many counts of this clonotype. The rearrangement links TRBV5-1 to TRBJ2-1; D unresolved. V was shortened by 0 bases and J by 5 bases, with 9 bases between the two germline ends. The CDR3 is 14 residues long. CDR1 and CDR2 from the germline V gene are SGHRS and YFSETQ. The CDR3 coding sequence is TGCGCCAGCAGCTTGGAGGGCAGAAACAATGAGCAGTTCTTC. This codes for CASSLEGRNNEQFF.

The chain uses TRBV5-6 and TRBJ1-2; D remains unclear. Germline loops: CDR1 SGHDT, CDR2 YYEEEE. The V and J ends lost 4 bases and 4 bases respectively, with 17 bases between them. CDR3 length: 15 residues. CDR3 in amino acids: CASSRPLGISYGYTF. CDR3 nucleotide sequence: TGTGCCAGCAGCCGGCCCCTAGGGATAAGCTATGGCTACACCTTC.

The sample holds a few counts of this clonotype. This sequence joins TRBV5-1 and TRBJ1-1, with 7 bases aligning to TRBD1. The CDR3 is made up of 13 amino acids. Trimming removed 6 bases from V and 2 bases from J; junction bases left unmatched: 4. From germline, CDR1 is SGHRS and CDR2 YFSETQ. DNA of the CDR3: TGCGCCAGCAAGCGGGACAGCAACACTGAAGCTTTCTTT. Encoded protein: CASKRDSNTEAFF.

This clonotype appeared many times. The V call is TRBV5-1, the J call TRBJ2-3; 7 bases align to TRBD2. The CDR3 is 14 residues long. Unmatched junction bases numbered 4, after V lost 0 bases and J lost 6 bases. Germline CDR1 and CDR2: SGHRS and YFSETQ. CDR3 loop: CASSLASGPDTQYF. Written as DNA, the CDR3 is TGCGCCAGCAGCTTGGCTAGCGGCCCCGATACGCAGTATTTT.

This clonotype showed up many times. V is TRBV5-1 and J is TRBJ2-3, with D uncertain. This CDR3 region has 14 residues. Trimming removed 0 bases at V and 2 bases at J, with 7 bases between. Germline lookup yields CDR1 SGHRS and CDR2 YFSETQ. The CDR3 sequence: CASSLGQTTDTQYF. In DNA form, the CDR3 reads TGCGCCAGCAGCTTGGGTCAGACCACAGATACGCAGTATTTT. The entire variable domain, with the rest obtained from reference TRBV5-1 and TRBJ2-3, is as follows: KAGVTQTPRYLIKTRGQQVTLSCSPISGHRSVSWYQQTPGQGLQFLFEYFSETQRNKGNFPGRFSGRQFSNSRSEMNVSTLELGDSALYLCASSLGQTTDTQYFGPGTRLTVL.

The chain is built from TRBV3-1 and TRBJ1-3, with D unresolved. The CDR3 length is 15 residues. CDR1 and CDR2 from the germline V gene are LGHDT and YNNKEL (reference sequence). V lost 4 bases to trimming and J lost 4 bases, with 14 bases between them. The CDR3, as DNA: TGTGCCAGCAGCCCTGGTCCGGGAGGAGGAAACACCATATATTTT. Amino acid sequence: CASSPGPGGGNTIYF.

This rearrangement joins TRBV11-1 to TRBJ2-1; perhaps TRBD2 as D (6 bases). The length of the CDR3 is 14 residues. Trimming took 5 bases from V and 11 from J, leaving 19 bases between them. The germline CDR1 and CDR2 sequences are SGHAT and FQDESV (reference sequence). This CDR3 is CASSPRGSLGKQFF. The CDR3 DNA reads TGTGCCAGCAGCCCCCGGGGGAGTCTCGGAAAGCAGTTCTTC.

This clonotype was observed many times. The chain is built from TRBV10-3 and TRBJ2-5; D may be TRBD2 (5 bases). The CDR3 sequence is 14 residues long. Germline V lookup: CDR1 ENHRY, CDR2 SYGVKD. Between the trimmed V and J ends, which lost 2 bases and 5 bases, there was a span of 12 bases. The CDR3 DNA is TGTGCCATCAGTGAGGGACTTGCGGCGGAGACCCAGTACTTC. This encodes CAISEGLAAETQYF.

This clonotype has more than one count but fewer than ten. The chain carries TRBV7-3 and TRBJ2-5; D uncertain. CDR1 and CDR2 (germline): SGHTA, FQGTGA. CDR3 size: 15 residues. V lost 0 bases, J lost 3 bases, and 11 bases lay in between. CDR3 region: CASSLTPPRKETQYF. The CDR3, as DNA: TGTGCCAGCAGCTTAACCCCCCCTCGGAAAGAGACCCAGTACTTC.

V usage is TRBV6-1 and J usage is TRBJ2-5, with D possibly TRBD1 on 6 matching bases. V shed 8 bases and J shed 1 base, with 11 bases lying between them. Germline loops: CDR1 MNHNS, CDR2 SASEGT. The CDR3 contains 13 residues. The CDR3 DNA sequence: TGTGCCAGCGCCGGACAGAGCCAAGAGACCCAGTACTTC. Protein product: CASAGQSQETQYF.

The chain joins TRBV21-1 to TRBJ2-1; TRBD2 was called by the table and not checked on the DNA. TRBV21-1 corresponds to a pseudogene. The CDR3 length is 16 residues. Here the CDR3 reads CASSKDPAGFYNEQFF. The CDR3 DNA is TGTGCCAGCAGCAAAGACCCAGCGGGATTTTACAATGAGCAGTTCTTC.

This clonotype has more than one count but fewer than ten. The gene calls are TRBV12-3 or TRBV12-4 and TRBJ1-1; no reliable D call. This CDR3 has 15 amino acids. V was trimmed by 5 bases and J by 4 bases, leaving 17 bases between them. As DNA, the CDR3 is TGTGCCAGCAGTCCCCGGAACCCCCCGGGCACTGAAGCTTTCTTT. This translates into CASSPRNPPGTEAFF.

In its sample, this clonotype was seen a few times. This rearrangement joins TRBV6-5 to TRBJ2-1; the D call may be TRBD1 or TRBD2 (5 bases each). From germline, CDR1 is MNHEY and CDR2 SVGAGI. The ends were cut back, 7 bases at V and 8 bases at J, with 18 bases in the middle. The CDR3 covers 14 residues. In nucleotides, the CDR3 is TGTGCCAGCAACCCGAGGGGTTGGGGCGATGAGCAGTTCTTC. It specifies CASNPRGWGDEQFF.

The chain couples TRBV5-1 to TRBJ1-6, with TRBD1 matching 9 bases. V was pared by 4 bases and J by 7 bases, with 3 bases of the junction left unmatched. The CDR3 length is 14 residues. Germline assignment: CDR1 SGHRS and CDR2 YFSETQ. Written as DNA, the CDR3 is TGCGCCAGCAGCACAGGACAGGGGAATTCACCCCTCCACTTT. It is translated as CASSTGQGNSPLHF.

This clonotype was detected only a few times. V and J are TRBV7-2 and TRBJ1-2; D is possibly TRBD1 (6 bases). This CDR3 spans 14 amino acids. V dropped 5 bases and J dropped 8 bases, with 18 bases sitting between them. From germline, CDR1 is SGHTA and CDR2 FQGNSA. The CDR3 DNA reads TGTGCCAGCAGCACATCCGGGACACCTAGGGGCTACACCTTC. This translates into CASSTSGTPRGYTF.

This clonotype was recorded many times. J is TRBJ2-7 and V is TRBV28, with 9 bases aligning to TRBD2. V was clipped by 2 bases and J by 6 bases; unmatched bases: 11. The CDR3 totals 16 residues. Germline CDR1 reads MDHEN; CDR2 reads SYDVKM. The CDR3 protein is CASSLKAGGPTLEQYV. The CDR3 coding sequence is TGTGCCAGCAGTTTAAAGGCGGGGGGGCCTACTCTCGAGCAGTACGTC.

Ten or more counts support this clonotype. The chain couples TRBV10-3 to TRBJ2-7, with D possibly called TRBD1 or TRBD2 (5 bases each). Germline V lookup: CDR1 ENHRY, CDR2 SYGVKD. CDR3 length equals 13 residues. With 10 bases removed from V and 5 bases from J, the gap between germline ends came to 18 bases. DNA of the CDR3: TGTGCCACCCGGGGACCCACGGAGGACGAGCAGTACTTC. It is translated as CATRGPTEDEQYF.

The V and J genes are TRBV7-9 and TRBJ2-5; 12 bases are shared with TRBD1. Losses at the gene ends were 1 base for V and 0 bases for J; bases not matched to a gene: 12. CDR1 is SEHNR, CDR2 FQNEAQ, per germline (reference sequence). This CDR3 is built from 20 residues. CDR3 DNA sequence: TGTGCCAGCAGCTTAGGCGGGACAGGGGGCTTTCTTTCGTACCAAGAGACCCAGTACTTC. Its protein is CASSLGGTGGFLSYQETQYF.

The chain combines TRBV6-1 with TRBJ2-3; D not certain. The CDR3 spans 14 residues. Germline lookup yields CDR1 MNHNS and CDR2 SASEGT. V gave up 4 bases and J gave up 5 bases, with 13 bases separating them. The CDR3 sequence is CASSGGWQVDTQYF. In DNA, the CDR3 is TGTGCCAGCAGTGGTGGATGGCAAGTAGATACGCAGTATTTT.

This chain joins TRBV12-3 or TRBV12-4 and TRBJ2-6, with D unresolved. V lost 1 base and J lost 0, with 7 bases in between. This CDR3 has 16 amino acids. CDR3 sequence: CASSLEHNSGANVLTF. CDR3 DNA sequence: TGTGCCAGCAGTTTAGAACATAACTCTGGGGCCAACGTCCTGACTTTC.

The J gene is TRBJ1-2, the V gene TRBV7-2; TRBD1 might be the D (6 bases). Per the germline V gene, CDR1 is SGHTA and CDR2 is FQGNSA. The germline V and J ends were trimmed by 0 bases and 2 bases, with 10 bases remaining between them. This CDR3 comprises 15 residues. The CDR3: CASSLARGLNYGYTF. The CDR3 DNA sequence: TGTGCCAGCAGCTTAGCCAGGGGCCTCAACTATGGCTACACCTTC.

This clonotype was found many times. The chain uses TRBV5-6 and TRBJ2-5; D is uncertain. Germline V gives CDR1 SGHDT, CDR2 YYEEEE. The CDR3 extends over 14 amino acids. V shed 7 bases and J shed 4 bases, with 17 bases lying between them. The CDR3 protein is CASANQDLRETQYF. The DNA for the CDR3 is TGTGCCAGCGCTAACCAGGACCTAAGAGAGACCCAGTACTTC.

There are a few counts of this clonotype. This rearrangement joins TRBV20-1 to TRBJ2-7; possible D gene TRBD2, 6 bases. Per germline, CDR1 DFQATT and CDR2 SNEGSKA (reference sequence). The CDR3 has 9 amino acids. CDR3 nucleotide sequence: TGCAGGGAGGGCTGCGAGCAGTACTTC. Translated: CREGCEQYF.